This T cell receptor (beta chain) was captured by sequencing in a study of cytomegalovirus exposure and HLA in healthy donors. Findings and limits, study-wide: In a later analysis, a missense DCLRE1C variant was linked to TCR beta V- and J-gene trimming. Sequencing likely caused a cluster of highly shared sequence variants. The authors assumed roughly uniform sequencing depth across donors for presence/absence analyses.

Germline loops: CDR1 SGHRS, CDR2 YFSETQ. The CDR3 is made up of 12 amino acids. V was clipped by 1 base and J by 6 bases; unmatched bases: 1. Concerning this clone: Its antigen is unknown.

PCR was performed using 60 Vbeta and 13 Jbeta primers. The method was immunoSEQ multiplex PCR; TCRdb's version includes in-frame clones alone and lacks a portion of them. The data show just over 200,000 clones, under 85% seen once. The chain has TRBV5-1 and TRBJ2-7; 7 bases fit TRBD2. The sample consisted of PBMCs. The receptor was isolated from a middle-aged man in good health and CMV-seronegative. This chain's CDR3 is CASSLPGGEQYF. In DNA, the CDR3 is TGCGCCAGCAGCTTGCCGGGGGGCGAGCAGTACTTC.